Each of the 12 T cell receptor beta chains below was sequenced from the same sample in a study of OX40 agonist ivuxolimab in advanced cancers. Data came from immunoSEQ multiplex PCR; TCRdb stores just in-frame clones and leaves some out. The sample records about 98,000 clones, approximately 91% being singletons. Sequences were derived from CD4+ or CD8+ T cells sorted from blood, sampled in a trial of the OX40 agonist ivuxolimab. Receptor source: an adult with an advanced solid tumor such as melanoma, head and neck, liver or kidney cancer.

The V and J genes are TRBV28 and TRBJ2-7; 7 bases line up with TRBD2. Unmatched junction bases numbered 10, after V lost 8 bases and J lost 0 bases. Germline CDR1 and CDR2: MDHEN and SYDVKM. The CDR3 has 15 amino acids. The CDR3 loop is CASRLGTTRSYEQYF. The CDR3 DNA reads as TGTGCCAGCCGACTCGGGACTACCCGCTCCTACGAGCAGTACTTC.

This chain joins TRBV25-1 and TRBJ1-4, with D perhaps TRBD1 (5 bases). The CDR3 is made up of 13 amino acids. In germline, CDR1 is MGHDK, CDR2 SYGVNS. V gave up 3 bases and J gave up 8 bases, with 10 bases separating them. The CDR3 nucleotides are TGTGCCAGCAGTGAGGGGAAGGGGGAAAAACTGTTTTTT. This translates into CASSEGKGEKLFF.

V and J are TRBV30 and TRBJ1-5, with 9 bases matching TRBD1. Germline V lookup: CDR1 GTSNPN, CDR2 SVGIG (reference sequence). The CDR3 consists of 13 residues. With V trimmed by 3 bases and J by 6 bases, 3 bases remained unmatched. DNA of the CDR3: TGTGCCTGGAGGGACAGGGGCGGTCAGCCCCAGCATTTT. It codes for CAWRDRGGQPQHF.

This rearrangement joins TRBV29-1 to TRBJ2-5, with TRBD2 matching over 8 bases. This CDR3 has 12 residues. Trimming removed 3 bases from V and 5 bases from J; junction bases left unmatched: 2. CDR1 is SQVTM and CDR2 is ANQGSEA in the germline V gene. The CDR3 loop is CSVEREVETQYF. CDR3 DNA sequence: TGCAGCGTTGAGCGGGAGGTGGAGACCCAGTACTTC.

The chain has TRBV10-1 and TRBJ1-6, with D perhaps TRBD1 (5 bases). This CDR3 has 15 residues. Germline V CDR1 and CDR2: WNHNN, SYGVQD (reference sequence). V lost 8 bases, J lost 8 bases, and 19 bases lay in between. The CDR3 coding sequence is TGCGCCAGCGGGGGGAATGGGAAGCTCGATTCACCCCTCCACTTT. Residues: CASGGNGKLDSPLHF.

The CDR3 protein is CASSIDRGGSEQFF. The CDR3 DNA reads TGTGCCAGTAGTATAGATCGAGGGGGCAGTGAGCAGTTCTTC. The chain links TRBV19 to TRBJ2-1; 7 nucleotides line up with TRBD1. This CDR3 is 14 amino acids long. V lost 0 bases to trimming and J lost 9 bases; unmatched junction nucleotides: 5. Germline CDR1 reads LNHDA; CDR2 reads SQIVND (reference sequence).

V usage is TRBV9 and J usage is TRBJ2-2; D remains ambiguous. Trimming removed 0 bases from V and 4 bases from J, with 10 bases in between. The CDR3 spans 15 residues. CDR1 is SGDLS and CDR2 is YYNGEE in the germline V gene. The CDR3 DNA reads TGTGCCAGCAGCGTAGCATGGAGTTCCACCGGGGAGCTGTTTTTT. Translated, it gives CASSVAWSSTGELFF.

The genes are TRBV4-3 and TRBJ2-1; 10 positions match TRBD2. The CDR3 is 17 amino acids. V gave up 1 base and J gave up 5 bases; unmatched junction bases: 8. Germline CDR1 is LGHNA and CDR2 is YSLEER. The CDR3 sequence is CASSQGPAGTSDNEQFF. Here the CDR3 DNA reads TGCGCCAGCAGCCAAGGGCCCGCCGGGACTAGCGACAATGAGCAGTTCTTC.

This chain links TRBV6-1 with TRBJ1-4; a possible D gene is TRBD1 (5 bases). Germline assignment: CDR1 MNHNS and CDR2 SASEGT. The CDR3 loop spans 14 amino acids. V gave up 7 bases and J gave up 5 bases, with 14 bases separating them. The CDR3 region has the DNA TGTGCCAGCACTGTGGGACTCCCGAATGAAAAACTGTTTTTT. It yields the protein CASTVGLPNEKLFF.

This clone has only one observation. The V call is TRBV11-1, the J call TRBJ2-1; 7 nucleotides match TRBD2. With V trimmed by 3 bases and J by 9 bases, 8 bases remained unmatched. This CDR3 is 14 amino acids long. Germline CDR1 and CDR2: SGHAT and FQDESV (reference sequence). The DNA for the CDR3 is TGTGCCAGCAGCTTTAACAGCGGGGTTGGTGAGCAGTTCTTC. Amino acids: CASSFNSGVGEQFF.

V gene TRBV10-2 combines with J gene TRBJ1-5; a possible D gene is TRBD1 (6 bases). V lost 3 bases and J 7 bases, leaving 13 bases between the germline ends. The CDR3 extends over 14 amino acids. Germline lookup yields CDR1 WSHSY and CDR2 SAAADI. CDR3 DNA: TGCGCCAGCAGTGACAGGGTGAGGGGGCAGCCCCAGCATTTT. It is translated as CASSDRVRGQPQHF.

This chain joins TRBV9 and TRBJ1-3, with TRBD1 as a possible D gene (6 bases). The V gene lost 1 base and the J gene lost 3 bases, with 14 bases spanning the gap. This CDR3 spans 16 amino acids. Germline V CDR1 and CDR2: SGDLS, YYNGEE. The chain's CDR3 is CASSVNSGAGGNTIYF. The DNA for the CDR3 is TGTGCCAGCAGCGTAAACTCAGGGGCTGGTGGAAACACCATATATTTT.